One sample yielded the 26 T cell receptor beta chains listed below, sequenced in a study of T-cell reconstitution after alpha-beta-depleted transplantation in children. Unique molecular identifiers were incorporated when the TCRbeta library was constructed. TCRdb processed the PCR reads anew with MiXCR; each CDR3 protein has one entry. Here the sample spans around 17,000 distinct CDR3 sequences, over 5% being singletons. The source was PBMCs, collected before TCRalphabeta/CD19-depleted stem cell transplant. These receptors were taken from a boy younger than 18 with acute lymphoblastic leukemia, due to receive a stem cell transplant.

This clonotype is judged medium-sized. This CDR3 is CASSLVDGQAYEQYF. CDR3 DNA sequence: TGCGCCAGCAGCTTGGTGGACGGACAAGCCTACGAGCAGTACTTC. The J gene is TRBJ2-7, the V gene TRBV5-1; the D gene is possibly TRBD1 (5 bases). V was trimmed by 0 bases and J by 2 bases, leaving 12 bases between them. The CDR3 runs 15 residues. Germline V CDR1 and CDR2: SGHRS, YFSETQ.

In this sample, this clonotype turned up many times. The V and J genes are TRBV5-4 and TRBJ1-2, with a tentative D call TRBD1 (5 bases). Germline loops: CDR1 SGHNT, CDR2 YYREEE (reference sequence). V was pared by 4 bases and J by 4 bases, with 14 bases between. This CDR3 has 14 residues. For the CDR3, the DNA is TGTGCCAGCAGCCCCTCACAGGAGCTCTATGGCTACACCTTC. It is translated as CASSPSQELYGYTF.

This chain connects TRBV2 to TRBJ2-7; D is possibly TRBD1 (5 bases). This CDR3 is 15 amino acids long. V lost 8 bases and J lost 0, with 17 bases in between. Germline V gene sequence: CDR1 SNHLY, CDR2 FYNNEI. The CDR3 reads CASGPRTWSSYEQYF. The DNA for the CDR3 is TGTGCCAGCGGACCCAGGACATGGAGCTCCTACGAGCAGTACTTC.

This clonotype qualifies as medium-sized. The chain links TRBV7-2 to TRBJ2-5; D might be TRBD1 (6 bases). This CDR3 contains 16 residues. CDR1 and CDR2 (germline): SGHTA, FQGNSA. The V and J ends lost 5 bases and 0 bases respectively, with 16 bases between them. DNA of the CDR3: TGTGCCAGCAGCCCCCAAACCAGGGGATACCAAGAGACCCAGTACTTC. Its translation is CASSPQTRGYQETQYF.

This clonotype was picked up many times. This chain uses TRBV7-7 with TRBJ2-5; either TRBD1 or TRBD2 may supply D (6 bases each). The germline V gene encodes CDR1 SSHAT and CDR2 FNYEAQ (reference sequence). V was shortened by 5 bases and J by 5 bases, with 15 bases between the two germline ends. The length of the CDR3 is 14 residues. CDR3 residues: CASSPRLGGETQYF. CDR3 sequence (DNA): TGTGCCAGCAGCCCGAGACTAGGGGGGGAGACCCAGTACTTC.

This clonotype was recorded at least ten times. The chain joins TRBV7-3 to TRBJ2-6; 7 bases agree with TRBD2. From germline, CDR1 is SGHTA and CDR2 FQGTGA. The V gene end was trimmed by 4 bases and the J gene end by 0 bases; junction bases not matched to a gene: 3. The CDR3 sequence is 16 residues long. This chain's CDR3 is CASSSGGYSGANVLTF. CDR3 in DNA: TGTGCCAGCAGCTCGGGGGGTTACTCTGGGGCCAACGTCCTGACTTTC.

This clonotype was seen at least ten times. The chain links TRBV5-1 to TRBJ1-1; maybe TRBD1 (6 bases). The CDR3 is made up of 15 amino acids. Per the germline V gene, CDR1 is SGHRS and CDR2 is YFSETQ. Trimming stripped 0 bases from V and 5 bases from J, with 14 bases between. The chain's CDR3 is CASSLGGAARTEAFF. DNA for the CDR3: TGCGCCAGCAGCTTGGGGGGGGCCGCGAGGACTGAAGCTTTCTTT.

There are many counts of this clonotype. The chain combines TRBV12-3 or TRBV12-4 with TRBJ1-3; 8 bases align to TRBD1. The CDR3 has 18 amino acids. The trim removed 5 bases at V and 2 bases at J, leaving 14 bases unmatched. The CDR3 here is CASSTRTGRDLAGNTIYF. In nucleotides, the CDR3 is TGTGCCAGCAGTACCAGGACAGGGAGAGATTTAGCTGGAAACACCATATATTTT.

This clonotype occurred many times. CDR3 sequence (DNA): TGTGCCAGCAGTCCTGGTGGAGACTCTGAGACCCAGTACTTC. Amino acids: CASSPGGDSETQYF. The genes are TRBV3-1 and TRBJ2-5; no definite D call. Trimming took off 6 bases at V and 5 bases at J, with 16 bases between the two ends. The CDR3 totals 14 residues. CDR1 LGHDT and CDR2 YNNKEL come from the germline V gene (reference sequence).

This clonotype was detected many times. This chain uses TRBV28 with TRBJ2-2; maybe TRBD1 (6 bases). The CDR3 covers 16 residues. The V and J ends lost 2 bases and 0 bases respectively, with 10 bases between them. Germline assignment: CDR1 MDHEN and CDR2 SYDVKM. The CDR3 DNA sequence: TGTGCCAGCAGTTTAAGGGACATACCGAACACCGGGGAGCTGTTTTTT. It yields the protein CASSLRDIPNTGELFF.

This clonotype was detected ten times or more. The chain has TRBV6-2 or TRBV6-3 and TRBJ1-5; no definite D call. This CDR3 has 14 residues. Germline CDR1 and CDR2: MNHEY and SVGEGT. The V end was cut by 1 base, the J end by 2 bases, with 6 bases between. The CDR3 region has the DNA TGTGCCAGCAGTTACTGGGTAGGCAATCAGCCCCAGCATTTT. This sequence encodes CASSYWVGNQPQHF.

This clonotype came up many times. The CDR3 reads CSARTPGGASGKKETQYF. In DNA form, the CDR3 reads TGCAGTGCTAGAACCCCGGGGGGGGCTAGCGGGAAGAAAGAGACCCAGTACTTC. The chain uses TRBV20-1 and TRBJ2-5; 9 bases are a match to TRBD2. This CDR3 comprises 18 residues. Losses at the gene ends were 2 bases for V and 3 bases for J; bases not matched to a gene: 16. Germline V gene lookup returns CDR1 DFQATT and CDR2 SNEGSKA (reference sequence).

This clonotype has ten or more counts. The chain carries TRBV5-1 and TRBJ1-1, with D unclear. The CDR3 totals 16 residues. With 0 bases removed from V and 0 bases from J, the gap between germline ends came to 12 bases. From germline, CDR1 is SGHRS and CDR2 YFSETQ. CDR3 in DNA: TGCGCCAGCAGCTTGGCGGGCAGTATCATGAACACTGAAGCTTTCTTT. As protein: CASSLAGSIMNTEAFF.

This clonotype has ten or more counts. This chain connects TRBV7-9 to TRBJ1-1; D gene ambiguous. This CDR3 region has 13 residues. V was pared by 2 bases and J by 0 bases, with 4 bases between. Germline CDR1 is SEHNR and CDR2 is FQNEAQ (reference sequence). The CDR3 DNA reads TGTGCCAGCAGCTTAATAGTGAACACTGAAGCTTTCTTT. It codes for CASSLIVNTEAFF.

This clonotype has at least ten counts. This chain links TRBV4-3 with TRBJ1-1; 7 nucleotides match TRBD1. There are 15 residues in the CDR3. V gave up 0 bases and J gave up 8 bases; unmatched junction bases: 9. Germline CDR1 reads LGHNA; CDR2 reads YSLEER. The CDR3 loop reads CASSQDYLTGAEAFF. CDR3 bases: TGCGCCAGCAGCCAAGATTATTTAACAGGGGCCGAAGCTTTCTTT.

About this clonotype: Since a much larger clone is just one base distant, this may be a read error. For the CDR3, the DNA is TGTGCCAGGAGCGCGGGGACAAATGAAAAACTGTTTTTT. Amino acids: CARSAGTNEKLFF. The chain couples TRBV5-8 to TRBJ1-4; the D gene is possibly TRBD1 (6 bases). This CDR3 is 13 amino acids long. Germline CDR1 reads SGHTS; CDR2 reads YDEGEE. V was pared by 8 bases and J by 5 bases, with 13 bases between.

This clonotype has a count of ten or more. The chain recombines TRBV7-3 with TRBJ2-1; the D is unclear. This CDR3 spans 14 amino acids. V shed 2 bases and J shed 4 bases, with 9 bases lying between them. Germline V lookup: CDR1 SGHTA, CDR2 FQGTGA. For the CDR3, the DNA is TGTGCCAGCAGCTTAGACCGCCTATACAATGAGCAGTTCTTC. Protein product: CASSLDRLYNEQFF.

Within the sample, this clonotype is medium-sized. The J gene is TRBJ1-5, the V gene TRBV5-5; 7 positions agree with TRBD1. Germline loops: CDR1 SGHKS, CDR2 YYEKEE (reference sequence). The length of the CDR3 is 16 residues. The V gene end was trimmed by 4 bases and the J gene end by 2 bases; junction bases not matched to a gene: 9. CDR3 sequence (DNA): TGTGCCAGCAGCCGCGGGACAGATGAGGGCAATCAGCCCCAGCATTTT. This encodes CASSRGTDEGNQPQHF.

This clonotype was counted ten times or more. CDR3 residues: CASSNQETQYF. The CDR3 DNA is TGTGCCAGCAGCAATCAAGAGACCCAGTACTTC. J is TRBJ2-5 and V is TRBV25-1; no firm D call. Germline V gene sequence: CDR1 MGHDK, CDR2 SYGVNS. CDR3 length: 11 amino acids. V was pared by 6 bases and J by 2 bases, with 4 bases between.

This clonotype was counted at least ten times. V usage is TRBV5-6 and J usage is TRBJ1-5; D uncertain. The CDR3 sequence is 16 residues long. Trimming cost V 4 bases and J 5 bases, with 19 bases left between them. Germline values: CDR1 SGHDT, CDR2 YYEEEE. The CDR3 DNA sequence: TGTGCCAGCAGCGTCCTCGCCCGGAGTGGCGATCAGCCCCAGCATTTT. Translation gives CASSVLARSGDQPQHF.

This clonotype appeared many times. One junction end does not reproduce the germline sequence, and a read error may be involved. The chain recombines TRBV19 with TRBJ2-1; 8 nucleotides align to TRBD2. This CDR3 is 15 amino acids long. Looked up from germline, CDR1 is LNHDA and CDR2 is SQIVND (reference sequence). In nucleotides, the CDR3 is TGTGCCTGTAGTGTCAGATCGGGGGGGGCCAATGAGCAGTTCTTC. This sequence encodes CACSVRSGGANEQFF.

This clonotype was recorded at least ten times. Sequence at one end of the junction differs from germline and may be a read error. CDR3 amino acids: CASSSNRVGLVF. The CDR3 nucleotides are TGTGCCAGCAGTTCTAACAGGGTCGGTTTGGTCTTC. The chain uses TRBV12-3 or TRBV12-4 and TRBJ2-1, with TRBD1 as a possible D gene (6 bases). CDR3 size: 12 residues.

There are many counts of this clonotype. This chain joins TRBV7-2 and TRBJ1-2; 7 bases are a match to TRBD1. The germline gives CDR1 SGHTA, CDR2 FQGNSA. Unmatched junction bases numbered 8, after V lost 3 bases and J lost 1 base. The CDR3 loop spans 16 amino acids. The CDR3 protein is CASSFPGGKVNYGYTF. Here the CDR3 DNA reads TGTGCCAGCAGCTTTCCAGGGGGGAAAGTTAACTATGGCTACACCTTC.

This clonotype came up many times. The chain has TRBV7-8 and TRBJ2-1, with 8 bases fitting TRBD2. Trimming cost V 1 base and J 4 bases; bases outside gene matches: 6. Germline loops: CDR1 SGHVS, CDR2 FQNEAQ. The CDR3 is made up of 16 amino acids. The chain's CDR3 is CASSLDWTSSYNEQFF. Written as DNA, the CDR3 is TGTGCCAGCAGCTTAGACTGGACTAGCTCTTACAATGAGCAGTTCTTC.

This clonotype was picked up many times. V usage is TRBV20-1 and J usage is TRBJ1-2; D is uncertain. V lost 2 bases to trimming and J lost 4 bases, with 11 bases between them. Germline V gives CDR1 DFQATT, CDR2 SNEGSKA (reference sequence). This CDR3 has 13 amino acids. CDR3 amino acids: CSARKVFFYGYTF. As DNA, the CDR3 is TGCAGTGCTAGAAAGGTTTTCTTCTATGGCTACACCTTC.

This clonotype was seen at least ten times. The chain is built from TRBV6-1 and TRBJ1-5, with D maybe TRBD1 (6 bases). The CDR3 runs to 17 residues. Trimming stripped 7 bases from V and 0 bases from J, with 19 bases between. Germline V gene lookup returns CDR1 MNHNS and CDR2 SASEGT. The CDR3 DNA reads TGTGCCAGCATGCCCCTCCGGGGGCTCTATAGCAATCAGCCCCAGCATTTT. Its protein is CASMPLRGLYSNQPQHF.